This T cell receptor (beta chain) appears in the sequencing data of a study of OX40 agonist ivuxolimab in advanced cancers. Whole-study findings and limits: On average, CD8+ T cells had more expanded clones than CD4+.

Some clones are missing from TCRdb's copy, which holds only in-frame ones; the method was immunoSEQ multiplex PCR. In the table there are 40,000 to 60,000 clones, about nine tenths of which are singletons. V was trimmed by 2 bases and J by 5 bases, leaving 3 bases between them. The CDR3 is made up of 10 amino acids. Germline assignment: CDR1 DFQATT and CDR2 SNEGSKA (reference sequence). In regard to this clone: Its antigen is undetermined.

V usage is TRBV20-1 and J usage is TRBJ2-5; unclear D gene. The TCR was taken from an adult with an advanced solid tumor such as melanoma, head and neck, liver or kidney cancer. Material: CD4+ or CD8+ T cells sorted from blood, obtained in a trial of the OX40 agonist ivuxolimab. The CDR3 DNA follows: TGCAGTGCTAGAAGGGAGACCCAGTACTTC. This translates into CSARRETQYF.